A single sample is the source of the 25 T cell receptor beta chains below, sequenced in a study of blood T cell repertoires in COVID-19 (dated by TCRdb to 2020 to 2021). To prepare the library, the immunoSEQ multiplex PCR assay was applied. Imported from immuneACCESS, the table was reduced by TCRdb to in-frame sequences with V and J called. These copies leave out some clones; in studies compared against another copy, an unresolved V gene accounts for under half, and the cause of the remainder is not known. Here the sample has 150,000 to 200,000 clones; 88% occur a single time. The ten largest clones represent roughly 6% of the sample. Sequenced material: peripheral blood. The receptors were sampled from a man in his forties with active or convalescent COVID-19.

This sequence joins TRBV19 and TRBJ1-1, with 7 positions matching TRBD1. The V gene end was trimmed by 5 bases and the J gene end by 5 bases; junction bases not matched to a gene: 8. The length of the CDR3 is 14 residues. The germline V gene has CDR1 LNHDA and CDR2 SQIVND (reference sequence). The CDR3 protein is CASSPGGSWTEAFF. For the CDR3, the DNA is TGTGCCAGTAGTCCAGGGGGGTCATGGACTGAAGCTTTCTTT.

This clone has just one count. In DNA form, the CDR3 reads TGTGCCTGGAGTGACCCCTCTTTGGGACAGGGAGCCTACGAGCAGTACTTC. This sequence encodes CAWSDPSLGQGAYEQYF. The chain uses TRBV30 and TRBJ2-7; 9 nucleotides line up with TRBD1. V dropped 1 base and J dropped 2; count of bases not matched to a gene: 12. CDR3 length equals 17 residues. Germline assignment: CDR1 GTSNPN and CDR2 SVGIG (reference sequence). The full variable domain, in which reference TRBV30 and TRBJ2-7 provide the parts outside the CDR3, is SQTIHQWPATLVQPVGSPLSLECTVEGTSNPNLYWYRQAAGRGLQLLFYSVGIGQISSEVPQNLSASRPQDRQFILSSKKLLLSDSGFYLCAWSDPSLGQGAYEQYFGPGTRLTVT.

Here the CDR3 DNA reads TGTGCCAGCAGCCGGGGGACTAGCGGGAGAGGCGCAGATACGCAGTATTTT. It translates to CASSRGTSGRGADTQYF. The chain has TRBV3-1 (or the pseudogene TRBV3-2) and TRBJ2-3; 14 bases are a match to TRBD2. Germline lookup yields CDR1 LGHDT and CDR2 YNNKEL (reference sequence). This CDR3 is built from 17 residues. Losses at the gene ends were 4 bases for V and 4 bases for J; bases not matched to a gene: 7.

The genes are TRBV28 and TRBJ1-5; 10 bases map to TRBD1. V lost 6 bases to trimming and J lost 6 bases; unmatched junction nucleotides: 8. The CDR3 runs to 15 residues. The germline gives CDR1 MDHEN, CDR2 SYDVKM. CDR3 DNA sequence: TGTGCCAGCAGCTCGCCGGGGACAGGGGTTCAGCCCCAGCATTTT. It yields the protein CASSSPGTGVQPQHF.

The V and J genes are TRBV19 and TRBJ1-5, with 8 bases that match TRBD1. The CDR3 extends over 18 amino acids. Germline CDR1 LNHDA, CDR2 SQIVND (reference sequence). The V segment lost 8 bases and the J segment 2 bases; nucleotides outside the gene matches: 17. CDR3 region: CASGPRQGWILGNQPQHF. CDR3 in DNA: TGTGCCAGTGGACCCCGACAGGGGTGGATTCTGGGCAATCAGCCCCAGCATTTT.

V usage is TRBV7-3 and J usage is TRBJ1-5, with TRBD1 identical over 7 bases. V gave up 7 bases and J gave up 0 bases; unmatched junction bases: 15. Germline CDR1 and CDR2: SGHTA and FQGTGA. The CDR3 consists of 18 residues. The CDR3 sequence: CASTLATGRALSNQPQHF. The CDR3 region has the DNA TGTGCCAGCACCCTGGCGACAGGGCGCGCACTTAGCAATCAGCCCCAGCATTTT.

The chain combines TRBV5-4 with TRBJ1-2, with D hard to call. The CDR3 covers 15 residues. V gave up 7 bases and J gave up 4 bases, with 20 bases separating them. Germline values: CDR1 SGHNT, CDR2 YYREEE (reference sequence). The CDR3 here is CASQISSFGGYGYTF. For the CDR3, the DNA is TGTGCCAGCCAGATATCAAGCTTTGGCGGCTATGGCTACACCTTC.

The V call is TRBV5-1, the J call TRBJ1-2; the D gene is possibly TRBD1 (6 bases). Trimming stripped 4 bases from V and 2 bases from J, with 18 bases between. The germline V gene encodes CDR1 SGHRS and CDR2 YFSETQ. This CDR3 is built from 16 residues. The chain's CDR3 is CASSTSSGTLNYGYTF. In DNA, the CDR3 is TGCGCCAGCAGCACGTCCTCCGGGACACTCAACTATGGCTACACCTTC.

This chain connects TRBV7-9 to TRBJ1-2, with 12 bases aligning to TRBD1. The J segment lost 7 bases and the V segment lost 1 base, leaving 10 bases of the junction unmatched. The germline V gene has CDR1 SEHNR and CDR2 FQNEAQ (reference sequence). The CDR3 is made up of 17 amino acids. The CDR3 DNA sequence: TGTGCCAGCAGCTTAGAAGCCGGGACAGGGGGCGCGTTTGGCTACACCTTC. Its translation: CASSLEAGTGGAFGYTF.

The chain joins TRBV28 to TRBJ2-7; maybe TRBD1 (6 bases). The germline V and J ends were trimmed by 4 bases and 4 bases, with 20 bases remaining between them. Germline CDR1 and CDR2: MDHEN and SYDVKM. The CDR3 runs 16 residues. CDR3: CASSSPTRFRGYEQYF. The CDR3 coding sequence is TGTGCCAGCAGTTCCCCAACCCGGTTCAGGGGTTACGAGCAGTACTTC.

The chain couples TRBV5-6 to TRBJ1-4; possibly TRBD1 for D (5 bases). There are 15 residues in the CDR3. The germline V gene has CDR1 SGHDT and CDR2 YYEEEE. V lost 0 bases and J lost 5, with 11 bases in between. The CDR3: CASSLGGKGNEKLFF. In DNA form, the CDR3 reads TGTGCCAGCAGCTTGGGGGGCAAAGGGAATGAAAAACTGTTTTTT.

The chain carries TRBV7-8 and TRBJ1-1, with a tentative D call TRBD1 (5 bases). Germline CDR1 reads SGHVS; CDR2 reads FQNEAQ. The CDR3 runs to 13 residues. V lost 6 bases and J lost 4, with 12 bases in between. CDR3 DNA sequence: TGTGCCAGCAGATCGACAGCGGGCACTGAAGCTTTCTTT. As protein: CASRSTAGTEAFF.

The chain has TRBV7-2 and TRBJ2-7; D perhaps matches TRBD1 (5 bases). The CDR3 runs 14 residues. The germline gives CDR1 SGHTA, CDR2 FQGNSA. The ends were cut back, 2 bases at V and 1 base at J, with 9 bases in the middle. CDR3 sequence: CASSLSAGSYEQYF. The CDR3 nucleotides are TGTGCCAGCAGCTTATCGGCAGGGTCCTACGAGCAGTACTTC.

This sequence joins TRBV3-1 (or the pseudogene TRBV3-2) and TRBJ1-2; a possible D gene is TRBD1 (6 bases). The CDR3 length is 13 residues. Looked up from germline, CDR1 is LGHDT and CDR2 is YNNKEL (reference sequence). V lost 4 bases and J lost 4, with 10 bases in between. The CDR3 region has the DNA TGTGCCAGCAGCCGCACAGGGATCTATGGCTACACCTTC. It is translated as CASSRTGIYGYTF.

The V and J genes are TRBV9 and TRBJ1-4; TRBD1 matches 8 bases. V was pared by 2 bases and J by 1 base, with 1 base of the junction left unmatched. CDR3 length: 15 residues. Per germline, CDR1 SGDLS and CDR2 YYNGEE. The CDR3 loop is CASSVGQGTNEKLFF. CDR3 DNA sequence: TGTGCCAGCAGCGTCGGACAGGGAACTAATGAAAAACTGTTTTTT.

The chain carries TRBV19 and TRBJ1-1, with 10 bases aligning to TRBD1. Trimming took 7 bases from V and 5 from J; bases not matched to a gene: 10. The CDR3 has 15 residues. The germline CDR1 and CDR2 sequences are LNHDA and SQIVND (reference sequence). In DNA, the CDR3 is TGTGCCAGTACGTGGGGACAGGGGTGGAAAACTGAAGCTTTCTTT. This codes for CASTWGQGWKTEAFF.

The chain is built from TRBV10-3 and TRBJ1-2; the match to TRBD1 covers 7 bases. This CDR3 has 13 residues. With V trimmed by 3 bases and J by 8 bases, 6 bases remained unmatched. The germline CDR1 and CDR2 sequences are ENHRY and SYGVKD. The CDR3 DNA reads TGTGCCATCAGTGAAGGGGGCTCTAGGGGCTACACCTTC. It encodes CAISEGGSRGYTF.

The chain is built from TRBV6-6 and TRBJ2-3; 10 bases are a match to TRBD2. CDR3 length equals 16 residues. Per germline, CDR1 MNHNY and CDR2 SVGAGI (reference sequence). Trimming took 6 bases from V and 5 from J; bases not matched to a gene: 11. The CDR3 DNA reads TGTGCCAGCAGACCCCTAGCGGGAGTGTCGGTAGATACGCAGTATTTT. Encoded protein: CASRPLAGVSVDTQYF.

The chain carries TRBV5-1 and TRBJ1-6; 10 nucleotides align to TRBD1. The V segment lost 0 bases and the J segment 2 bases; nucleotides outside the gene matches: 5. The germline gives CDR1 SGHRS, CDR2 YFSETQ. There are 18 residues in the CDR3. The chain's CDR3 is CASSLAGTGETYNSPLHF. Here the CDR3 DNA reads TGCGCCAGCAGCTTGGCCGGGACAGGGGAAACCTATAATTCACCCCTCCACTTT.

The chain couples TRBV7-8 to TRBJ2-5; 8 bases map to TRBD1. This CDR3 spans 15 amino acids. V lost 1 base, J lost 1 base, and 2 bases stayed unmatched. CDR1 is SGHVS and CDR2 is FQNEAQ in the germline V gene. Written as DNA, the CDR3 is TGTGCCAGCAGCTTAGGCGGGACAGGCCAAGAGACCCAGTACTTC. Protein: CASSLGGTGQETQYF.

This chain uses TRBV29-1 with TRBJ2-1, with 8 bases identical to TRBD1. V trimming: 8 bases; J trimming: 8 bases; junction bases outside the gene matches: 11. Germline V gives CDR1 SQVTM, CDR2 ANQGSEA. This CDR3 is 13 amino acids long. CDR3 amino acids: CSSTGTGGYEQFF. The DNA for the CDR3 is TGCAGCTCTACCGGGACAGGCGGGTATGAGCAGTTCTTC.

The rearrangement uses TRBV25-1 and TRBJ2-3; TRBD2 aligns across 15 bases. The CDR3 covers 16 residues. CDR1 is MGHDK and CDR2 is SYGVNS in the germline V gene. Trimming took 4 bases from V and 4 from J; bases not matched to a gene: 3. In DNA, the CDR3 is TGTGCCAGCAGTGGGACTAGCGGGAGGGACGCAGATACGCAGTATTTT. Amino acid sequence: CASSGTSGRDADTQYF.

This sequence joins TRBV25-1 and TRBJ1-4, with D uncertain. The CDR3 sequence is 16 residues long. Germline-derived CDR1 and CDR2 are MGHDK and SYGVNS. The V end lost 2 bases, the J end lost 4 bases, and 14 bases lay between the germline ends. Written as DNA, the CDR3 is TGTGCCAGCAGTGAAGGCCGGAGAACTTTTAATGAAAAACTGTTTTTT. This sequence encodes CASSEGRRTFNEKLFF. The full variable domain, completed using reference TRBV25-1 and TRBJ1-4, is EADIYQTPRYLVIGTGKKITLECSQTMGHDKMYWYQQDPGMELHLIHYSYGVNSTEKGDLSSESTVSRIRTEHFPLTLESARPSHTSQYLCASSEGRRTFNEKLFFGSGTQLSVL.

This clone appeared once. This sequence joins TRBV3-1 (or the pseudogene TRBV3-2) and TRBJ1-5, with TRBD1 as a possible D gene (5 bases). There are 17 residues in the CDR3. Trimming pared 4 bases from V and 0 bases from J, leaving 16 bases between. CDR1 LGHDT and CDR2 YNNKEL come from the germline V gene (reference sequence). CDR3 in amino acids: CASSPSRGAYSNQPQHF. The CDR3 DNA reads as TGTGCCAGCAGCCCCAGTCGCGGGGCGTATAGCAATCAGCCCCAGCATTTT.

J is TRBJ2-2 and V is TRBV5-1; TRBD2 agrees at 7 bases. Per the germline V gene, CDR1 is SGHRS and CDR2 is YFSETQ. This CDR3 is built from 15 residues. After removal of 2 bases from V and 4 bases from J, the junction contained 5 bases not matched to a gene. CDR3 amino acids: CASSFQGLPTGELFF. CDR3 in DNA: TGCGCCAGCAGCTTTCAGGGACTACCCACCGGGGAGCTGTTTTTT.